This T cell receptor (beta chain) derives from a study of cytomegalovirus exposure and HLA in healthy donors listed by TCRdb under 2017. Looking at the study overall: According to an earlier analysis of a few hundred of the donors, 150 million to 200 million T cells yielded over 90 million unique TCR beta sequences and less than 300 Gb of sequence data. The number of donors typed differed by locus, with about 620-630 for A, B, C, DRB1 and DQB1, about 500 for DQA1, some 570 for DPA1, and some 440 for DPB1. About 330 gigabases of sequencing data and around 85 million unique TCR sequences made up an early release that covered fewer than 650 HLA-typed donors. Of the roughly 400 genotyped donors, 65% to 90% were placed in the genetic ancestry cluster associated with self-reported Caucasian donors. Because of strong linkage in the cohort, 5 or 6 DR-DQ haplotypes were treated as single units for association and clustering. Genome-wide SNP genotypes for about 65% of the roughly 670 donors were used in a later genetic analysis, which treated that subset as a discovery cohort. The study aimed to test whether signatures of past pathogen exposure could be identified by cataloging public T cell receptors. HLA typing covered class I and class II loci at four-digit resolution. Every discovery cohort repertoire had been produced on one sequencing platform. To predict cytomegalovirus infection status, the study combined high-throughput TCR immunosequencing, statistical association of individual TCRs with disease status, and machine learning. In a later analysis, previously published TCR beta repertoires from fewer than 750 donors were re-analyzed and high-resolution HLA genotyping was added so that TCR occurrence patterns could be studied. In an earlier analysis of a few hundred of the donors, high-throughput TCR beta sequencing was used to judge whether each TCR beta V gene segment behaved as functional or pseudogenic. The study used immunosequencing to profile the T cell repertoires of 670 or so subjects and linked those repertoires to cytomegalovirus serostatus. Among about 390 genotyped donors of the cohort, an average of approximately 230,000 unique TCR beta nucleotide sequences were sequenced per donor, 15% to 20% of them non-productive. In addition to the first cohort of hundreds of subjects, a separate validation cohort of approximately 110 different subjects was used. In the later analysis, no new phenotypic data were used to find candidate immune exposures; instead, reliance was placed on TCR beta sequences and their occurrence across donors. Donor age, sex, ethnicity and CMV serostatus were compiled together with the repertoire data.

After removal of 3 bases from V and 3 bases from J, the junction retains 8 bases not matched to a gene. CDR1 and CDR2, per the germline V gene (reference sequence), are SEHNR and FQNEAQ. The CDR3 numbers 16 residues from cysteine through phenylalanine. The kept DNA is CDR3 alone, 48 bases in frame from the first base. A word on this clone: The antigen it binds to is not known. No base quality values were provided; no much bigger clone lies one nucleotide off.

The cohort consisted of 600 to 700 healthy bone marrow donors. All cohort members were sampled while nominally healthy, although unrecorded immune exposures were likely present. The donor was CMV seropositive and was included in the group of 270 or so seropositive cohort members. Each donor provided a peripheral blood sample, and peripheral blood mononuclear cells were used for TCR beta sequencing. The Qiagen DNeasy Blood Extraction Kit was used to extract genomic DNA from the blood cell samples. Findings and caveats that apply to the study as a whole: A later genetic analysis reported fewer N-insertions in productive TCRs among donors in an Asian-associated ancestry cluster than the roughly 650-donor mean. Roughly uniform sequencing depth across donors was assumed in presence/absence analyses, although this assumption may not hold. While some public TCRs were present in many individuals, most TCR sequences turned up only very rarely across donors. For the cohort, immune exposure information was limited to CMV serostatus. The earlier analysis of around 600 of the donors excluded some 16 rarely observed V segments, including chromosome 9 orphons, because counts were too low. In both the original and validation cohorts, the classifier was reported to diagnose cytomegalovirus status with high specificity and sensitivity. A further reported finding was that TCR beta sequences accurately predicted the HLA-A and HLA-B alleles for most subjects in the first cohort. Three of the identified cytomegalovirus-associated TCR beta chains were confirmed in vitro to be specific for cytomegalovirus antigens. A total of about 180 TCR beta chains were listed by the study as associated with cytomegalovirus. In a later analysis, several top co-occurrence clusters were reported to appear linked to parvovirus B19, influenza, CMV and Epstein-Barr virus. Strong co-occurrence of HLA alleles, especially DR and DQ, made assigning TCR associations to individual alleles difficult. According to a later analysis, TCR association rates differed among HLA loci, with DRB1 alleles showing the most associated TCRs and HLA-C alleles showing the fewest. A group of highly shared sequence variants was considered likely to be a technical artifact of the sequencing pipeline. In a later analysis, more than 15,000 TCR beta sequences were associated with specific HLA alleles at a false discovery rate of 0.05. In a later genetic analysis, a missense DCLRE1C variant was associated with V-gene and J-gene trimming of TCR beta chains, and the association was replicated in an independent cohort. Because HLA typing was missing for some donors at each locus, association tests included only the typed subset. In this cohort, only TCR beta chains were sequenced, and detectable features were limited by the absence of alpha or paired-chain data. According to a later analysis, most CMV-associated TCR beta chains appeared to be HLA-restricted, and the HLA associations seemed to be driven largely by CMV exposure. Broadly in line with IMGT annotations, most TCR beta V segments showed up in productive rearrangements about 90% or about 30% of the time in an earlier analysis of 587 of the donors. The authors suggested that the approach could potentially be generalized to other disease states and immunological phenotypes. Compared with equally common non-associated chains, HLA-associated TCR beta chains in a later analysis were more clonally expanded and had lower generation probabilities. Because the 87-base-pair reads could not distinguish some IMGT-functional V segments, including TRBV6-2 and TRBV6-3, those segments were excluded. Correlated functional status among segregating V segments might be attributable to linkage disequilibrium, but an unknown experimental factor could not be ruled out.

The library was made by the immunoSEQ multiplex PCR assay. For the multiplex PCR, a mixture combining 60 forward primers for TCR Vbeta segments and 13 reverse primers for TCR Jbeta segments was used. The CDR3 region of rearranged TCR beta genes was amplified from genomic DNA by a multiplex PCR assay. The Illumina HiSeq System was used to sequence the amplified TCR beta libraries as 87-base-pair reads. For the original study's pipeline: In a later analysis, some 80 million unique TCR beta chains were counted across the roughly 670 repertoires, and around 11 million of these chains were shared by at least two donors. A nearest-neighbor algorithm error-corrected the raw reads and collapsed the reads into unique sequences, merging closely related sequences to remove PCR and sequencing errors. CDR3 sequences were aligned to IMGT reference sequences to assign V, D and J gene segments. For a sequence to be retained, a match of at least six nucleotides was required to both a V gene segment and a J gene segment. A rearrangement was called productive if the CDR3 had no stop codons and remained in frame with V and J, and every other rearrangement was called non-productive. Following IMGT convention, CDR3 was defined as the stretch from the second conserved V-encoded cysteine up to the conserved J-encoded phenylalanine. The earlier analysis of some 600 of the donors excluded sequences that lacked an unambiguous match to a single V gene segment. An earlier analysis of approximately 590 of the donors classified V segments as functional when productive rearrangements were above 56.7% and as segregating when the standard deviation between donors was above 5%. A statistical classification framework was developed to diagnose cytomegalovirus status using the catalog of TCR beta chain sequences. In a later analysis, TCR nucleotide sequences were compared against IMGT/GENE-DB human TR gene sequences so that V and J genes could be assigned. Using the TCRdist pipeline, a later analysis assigned CDR3 sequences along with most-parsimonious VDJ recombination scenarios. In a later analysis, every TCR beta chain was defined by the combination of its CDR3 amino acid sequence and its V-gene family, and reads without a unique V-gene family were dropped. To address suspected cross-contamination and a sequencing artifact, a later analysis removed 592 highly shared, low-generation-probability nucleotide sequences. In a later analysis, a clonal expansion index was calculated for each public chain from normalized within-repertoire ranks of inferred template counts. Generation probabilities in a later analysis came from a VDJ recombination model fitted to out-of-frame rearrangements, and those results were checked against IGoR. A later analysis scored TCR-TCR, TCR-HLA and TCR-CMV co-occurrence with hypergeometric tests, applying a repertoire-size bias correction to TCR pairs. To estimate false discovery rates, a later analysis permuted the HLA or CMV assignments 20 times. In a later analysis, co-occurring TCRs were grouped with DBSCAN, and TCRdist sequence similarity was added when clustering was performed within HLA-allele-positive subsets. Repertoires with fewer than 30,000 or more than 120,000 public chains, plus five repertoires with anomalous nucleotide sharing, were excluded from co-occurrence clustering. TCRdb provides this immuneACCESS table in a form limited to in-frame rearrangements. Some clones are lacking; in checked studies, under half of them reflect an unresolved V gene, and why the rest are absent is not known. V, J and clone size reflect that table, while D and trimming were determined from the DNA. The sample data list about 150,000 clones, and around two thirds of these were observed just once. Under 2.5% of the sample lies in the top ten.

This clonotype originated in a woman aged 60-70 years in good health and CMV-seropositive. Sequencing used PBMCs. The rearrangement combines TRBV7-9 with TRBJ2-3; TRBD2 matches 8 bases in the middle. Read as DNA, the sequence is TGTGCCAGCAGCTTTGACGTGAGCGGGAGTACAGATACGCAGTATTTT. The resulting protein is CASSFDVSGSTDTQYF.